This T cell receptor beta chain was obtained from a study of blood T cell repertoires in COVID-19. Across the whole study: Italy, Spain and the United States were the sources of the convalescent and acute COVID-19 samples.

Generated by immunoSEQ multiplex PCR, the TCRdb table keeps only in-frame clones and is missing some. Seen here are about 280,000 clones, approximately 85% observed once, and the top ten hold approximately 10%. This clone was picked up one time. Germline V CDR1 and CDR2: SGHVS, FNYEAQ. CDR3 length: 12 amino acids. The V end was cut by 5 bases, the J end by 4 bases, with 9 bases between. The chain employs TRBV7-6 and TRBJ2-7; D is possibly TRBD1 (6 bases). Sequencing used peripheral blood. The clonotype originates from a woman between 65 and 79 years old with acute or convalescent COVID-19. CDR3 sequence: CASSPDRYEQYF. DNA for the CDR3: TGTGCCAGCAGCCCGGACAGATACGAGCAGTACTTC.